Below are 29 T cell receptor beta chains sequenced from a single sample in a study of T cell responses to AZD1222 COVID-19 vaccine. The repertoire was sequenced with immunoSEQ multiplex PCR; TCRdb's copy has only in-frame clones and lacks some. Of about 100,000 clones listed, approximately 92% are singletons. Sequenced material: peripheral blood, taken 28 days after the second AZD1222 dose. The receptor source for this set is an adult who received the AZD1222 COVID-19 vaccine.

This clone was detected a few times. The chain joins TRBV3-1 (or the pseudogene TRBV3-2) to TRBJ1-2, with D possibly TRBD1 on 6 matching bases. The CDR3 has 16 residues. Trimming left V 2 bases short and J 0 bases short, with 13 bases between. CDR1 is LGHDT, CDR2 YNNKEL, per germline (reference sequence). CDR3 in DNA: TGTGCCAGCAGCCAAACTAGGGGGTCTACTAACTATGGCTACACCTTC. Its translation is CASSQTRGSTNYGYTF.

As for this clone: The junction does not match germline at one end; this may be a read error. In DNA form, the CDR3 reads TGTGCTTGGAGTCGCCCTACCGAGAATTCACCCCTCCACTTT. The encoded protein is CAWSRPTENSPLHF. The J gene is TRBJ1-6, the V gene TRBV30; D gene unclear. Germline CDR1 and CDR2: GTSNPN and SVGIG (reference sequence). The length of the CDR3 is 14 residues.

The chain is built from TRBV5-1 and TRBJ1-1; 12 bases are shared with TRBD1. CDR1 and CDR2 from the germline V gene are SGHRS and YFSETQ. The CDR3 has 14 amino acids. Trimming removed 5 bases from V and 5 bases from J; junction bases left unmatched: 4. DNA of the CDR3: TGCGCCAGCAGTCGGGACAGGGGGCTTACTGAAGCTTTCTTT. Protein sequence: CASSRDRGLTEAFF.

The V gene is TRBV12-5, the J gene TRBJ1-2, with no clear D. In germline, CDR1 is LGHNT, CDR2 FRNRAP. The CDR3 length is 12 residues. V lost 5 bases, J lost 6 bases, and 10 bases lay in between. Written as DNA, the CDR3 is TGTGCTAGTGGTCAGGTGGGGAATGGCTACACCTTC. Translating gives CASGQVGNGYTF.

V usage is TRBV6-1 and J usage is TRBJ2-3, with D perhaps TRBD2 (6 bases). This CDR3 contains 15 residues. Looked up from germline, CDR1 is MNHNS and CDR2 is SASEGT. Trimming left V 1 base short and J 4 bases short, with 12 bases between. Here the CDR3 DNA reads TGTGCCAGCAGTGAAGGACTAGGAGGGGCAGATACGCAGTATTTT. As protein: CASSEGLGGADTQYF.

The chain uses TRBV2 and TRBJ2-7; TRBD1 or TRBD2 may be the D gene (6 bases each). CDR1 SNHLY and CDR2 FYNNEI come from the germline V gene. This CDR3 is 15 amino acids long. Deletions cut 2 bases from V and 5 bases from J, with 16 bases between. This CDR3 reads CASSERTAGGDEQYF. The CDR3 DNA reads TGTGCCAGCAGTGAAAGGACAGCCGGGGGTGACGAGCAGTACTTC.

This chain connects TRBV2 to TRBJ2-2; 11 bases agree with TRBD1. CDR3 length equals 15 residues. Trimming took 4 bases from V and 15 from J; bases not matched to a gene: 13. Per germline, CDR1 SNHLY and CDR2 FYNNEI. The CDR3 reads CASSGGQGEHRTVFF. The CDR3 nucleotides read TGTGCCAGCAGTGGGGGACAGGGGGAACACCGGACGGTGTTTTTT.

The rearrangement links TRBV7-2 to TRBJ1-5; D is perhaps TRBD1 (5 bases). CDR3 length: 14 amino acids. Trimming removed 3 bases from V and 3 bases from J, with 9 bases in between. In germline, CDR1 is SGHTA, CDR2 FQGNSA. The CDR3 sequence: CASSFRGSNQPQHF. The DNA of the CDR3 is TGTGCCAGCAGCTTTCGGGGGTCCAATCAGCCCCAGCATTTT.

This clone turned up a few times. V is TRBV10-2 and J is TRBJ1-1, with 12 nucleotides matching TRBD1. The CDR3 consists of 13 residues. Germline V CDR1 and CDR2: WSHSY, SAAADI. Losses at the gene ends were 2 bases for V and 11 bases for J; bases not matched to a gene: 3. CDR3 bases: TGCGCCAGCAGTGAGCCCGGGACAGGGGGCGCTTTCTTT. Its protein is CASSEPGTGGAFF.

This chain uses TRBV18 with TRBJ1-1, with 7 bases fitting TRBD1. J was trimmed by 1 base and V by 5 bases; bases with no gene match: 4. The V gene's germline CDR1 is KGHSH and CDR2 LQKENI. The length of the CDR3 is 14 residues. CDR3 amino acids: CASSARDRNTEAFF. CDR3 nucleotides: TGTGCCAGCTCAGCCCGGGACAGGAACACTGAAGCTTTCTTT.

This clone is a singleton in its sample. The chain joins TRBV5-1 to TRBJ2-5; TRBD2 might be the D (6 bases). Germline loops: CDR1 SGHRS, CDR2 YFSETQ. The CDR3 is made up of 15 amino acids. With 0 bases removed from V and 3 bases from J, the gap between germline ends came to 12 bases. The CDR3 DNA reads as TGCGCCAGCAGCTTGGCTGGTCGGAGGGAAGAGACCCAGTACTTC. Translation: CASSLAGRREETQYF.

This clone showed up just a few times. This chain links TRBV11-2 with TRBJ1-2, with 9 bases lining up with TRBD1. V gave up 2 bases and J gave up 8 bases; unmatched junction bases: 6. CDR3 length equals 14 residues. Germline lookup yields CDR1 SGHAT and CDR2 FQNNGV. CDR3 bases: TGTGCCAGCAGCTTAACTGGGACAGGGTTCGGCTACACCTTC. This encodes CASSLTGTGFGYTF.

The chain combines TRBV10-1 with TRBJ2-1, with TRBD2 matching over 15 bases. Germline trimming cut 4 bases from V and 5 bases from J; bases unmatched to any gene: 9. CDR1 and CDR2 (germline): WNHNN, SYGVQD (reference sequence). This CDR3 is 18 amino acids long. The CDR3 coding sequence is TGCGCCAGCAGTGCGGGACTAGCGGGAGGCCCCTACAACAATGAGCAGTTCTTC. This codes for CASSAGLAGGPYNNEQFF.

The chain carries TRBV5-1 and TRBJ2-2, with TRBD1 matching 7 bases. Germline trimming cut 0 bases from V and 3 bases from J; bases unmatched to any gene: 2. The CDR3 covers 15 residues. Germline values: CDR1 SGHRS, CDR2 YFSETQ. The CDR3 protein is CASSLAQGDTGELFF. In DNA, the CDR3 is TGCGCCAGCAGCTTGGCGCAGGGGGACACCGGGGAGCTGTTTTTT.

DNA of the CDR3: TGTGCCAGCAGCTTTGGTCCCGTGGCCACCTACGAGCAGTACTTC. It specifies CASSFGPVATYEQYF. The chain recombines TRBV11-2 with TRBJ2-7; D unclear. V was clipped by 3 bases and J by 2 bases, with 14 bases between them. The CDR3 covers 15 residues. Germline CDR1 SGHAT, CDR2 FQNNGV.

The CDR3 loop is CSATLGAGGYGYTF. The CDR3 region has the DNA TGCAGCGCCACGCTCGGGGCAGGGGGCTATGGCTACACCTTC. V is TRBV29-1 and J is TRBJ1-2; TRBD1 matches 7 bases. J was trimmed by 4 bases and V by 7 bases; bases with no gene match: 12. Germline CDR1 reads SQVTM; CDR2 reads ANQGSEA. This CDR3 region has 14 residues.

This chain uses TRBV3-1 (or the pseudogene TRBV3-2) with TRBJ2-1, with 8 nucleotides matching TRBD2. The length of the CDR3 is 17 residues. Looked up from germline, CDR1 is LGHDT and CDR2 is YNNKEL (reference sequence). The trim removed 0 bases at V and 9 bases at J, leaving 13 bases unmatched. For the CDR3, the DNA is TGTGCCAGCAGCCAAGATCGGTGGACTAGCCCAAGAACTGAGCAGTTCTTC. This encodes CASSQDRWTSPRTEQFF.

Here the CDR3 DNA reads TGTGCCAGCAGCGTATCCCGGGACGGATACAATGAGCAGTTCTTC. This translates into CASSVSRDGYNEQFF. The rearrangement uses TRBV5-4 and TRBJ2-1, with D perhaps being TRBD1 or TRBD2 (5 bases each). The CDR3 consists of 15 residues. Germline CDR1 and CDR2: SGHNT and YYREEE (reference sequence). V was trimmed by 4 bases and J by 4 bases, leaving 15 bases between them.

This chain uses TRBV11-2 with TRBJ2-5; no definite D call. The CDR3 runs to 14 residues. The germline V gene encodes CDR1 SGHAT and CDR2 FQNNGV. Trimming took off 1 base at V and 2 bases at J, with 8 bases between the two ends. CDR3 coding DNA: TGTGCCAGCAGCTTAGGAGTGAGGCAAGAGACCCAGTACTTC. Translating gives CASSLGVRQETQYF.

The chain couples TRBV24-1 to TRBJ2-5, with D possibly matching TRBD2 (6 bases). CDR1 and CDR2 (germline): KGHDR, SFDVKD. This CDR3 is built from 15 residues. V was cut by 9 bases and J by 2 bases, with 18 bases left in between. As DNA, the CDR3 is TGTGCCACCGACGCCTTTGGCGGGGTGCAAGAGACCCAGTACTTC. Protein sequence: CATDAFGGVQETQYF.

This chain joins TRBV7-6 and TRBJ2-7; TRBD2 matches 8 bases. The CDR3 has 15 amino acids. V gave up 3 bases and J gave up 2 bases; unmatched junction bases: 6. Germline V CDR1 and CDR2: SGHVS, FNYEAQ. CDR3 sequence: CASSLTGGPPYEQYF. DNA of the CDR3: TGTGCCAGCAGCTTGACGGGAGGGCCCCCCTACGAGCAGTACTTC.

This chain joins TRBV15 and TRBJ1-3; D is unclear. This CDR3 comprises 17 residues. CDR1 LNHNV and CDR2 YYDKDF come from the germline V gene (reference sequence). V shed 1 base and J shed 0 bases, with 13 bases lying between them. Here the CDR3 reads CATSRAPPQFSGNTIYF. The CDR3, as DNA: TGTGCCACCAGCAGAGCCCCACCACAATTCTCTGGAAACACCATATATTTT. Full variable domain (rest looked up from reference TRBV15 and TRBJ1-3): DAMVIQNPRYQVTQFGKPVTLSCSQTLNHNVMYWYQQKSSQAPKLLFHYYDKDFNNEADTPDNFQSRRPNTSFCFLDIRSPGLGDTAMYLCATSRAPPQFSGNTIYFGEGSWLTVV.

In DNA, the CDR3 is TGTGCCAGCAGCTTAGGGCCTAATGAAAAACTGTTTTTT. Translation gives CASSLGPNEKLFF. V gene TRBV7-8 combines with J gene TRBJ1-4, with D unclear. The CDR3 length is 13 residues. Germline-derived CDR1 and CDR2 are SGHVS and FQNEAQ. V lost 1 base and J lost 3, with 3 bases in between.

V is TRBV3-1 (or the pseudogene TRBV3-2) and J is TRBJ1-2; 9 bases match TRBD1. Unmatched junction bases numbered 8, after V lost 4 bases and J lost 8 bases. The CDR3 runs to 14 residues. Germline CDR1 and CDR2: LGHDT and YNNKEL (reference sequence). In nucleotides, the CDR3 is TGTGCCAGCAGCCGGGGGGGACAGGGCGCCGGCTACACCTTC. It is translated as CASSRGGQGAGYTF.

The V call is TRBV6-4, the J call TRBJ1-1; D ambiguous. This CDR3 has 13 amino acids. V lost 2 bases and J lost 2, with 6 bases in between. The V gene's germline CDR1 is MRHNA and CDR2 SNTAGT. As DNA, the CDR3 is TGTGCCAGCAGTGACAGATTCAACACTGAAGCTTTCTTT. Translating gives CASSDRFNTEAFF.

The rearrangement joins TRBV30 to TRBJ1-1; maybe TRBD1 (6 bases). Trimming removed 0 bases from V and 7 bases from J, with 15 bases in between. The V gene's germline CDR1 is GTSNPN and CDR2 SVGIG (reference sequence). The CDR3 runs 14 residues. The CDR3 bases are TGTGCCTGGAGTGTAGGGGCAGGGGCGGGTGAAGCTTTCTTT. It encodes CAWSVGAGAGEAFF. The entire variable domain, with the rest obtained from reference TRBV30 and TRBJ1-1, is as follows: SQTIHQWPATLVQPVGSPLSLECTVEGTSNPNLYWYRQAAGRGLQLLFYSVGIGQISSEVPQNLSASRPQDRQFILSSKKLLLSDSGFYLCAWSVGAGAGEAFFGQGTRLTVV.

This chain uses TRBV10-3 with TRBJ1-4; D is possibly TRBD1 (6 bases). CDR3 length: 14 residues. The V gene's germline CDR1 is ENHRY and CDR2 SYGVKD. The germline V and J ends were trimmed by 10 bases and 6 bases, with 18 bases remaining between them. The CDR3, as DNA: TGTGCCACTCAGGGGCGCATTGGTGATGAAAAACTGTTTTTT. Protein product: CATQGRIGDEKLFF.

The chain carries TRBV7-2 and TRBJ1-1, with D perhaps matching TRBD1 (5 bases). Germline CDR1 SGHTA, CDR2 FQGNSA. The V and J ends lost 5 bases and 4 bases respectively, with 14 bases between them. CDR3 length: 14 amino acids. The CDR3 DNA is TGTGCCAGCAGCCCCCGACAGATTTCCACTGAAGCTTTCTTT. This sequence encodes CASSPRQISTEAFF.

V gene TRBV11-2 combines with J gene TRBJ1-2, with 7 bases fitting TRBD1. Germline-derived CDR1 and CDR2 are SGHAT and FQNNGV. The CDR3 has 15 amino acids. Unmatched junction bases numbered 9, after V lost 5 bases and J lost 3 bases. The CDR3 region is CASSNPMTGHYGYTF. The CDR3 bases are TGTGCCAGCAGCAATCCGATGACAGGGCACTATGGCTACACCTTC.